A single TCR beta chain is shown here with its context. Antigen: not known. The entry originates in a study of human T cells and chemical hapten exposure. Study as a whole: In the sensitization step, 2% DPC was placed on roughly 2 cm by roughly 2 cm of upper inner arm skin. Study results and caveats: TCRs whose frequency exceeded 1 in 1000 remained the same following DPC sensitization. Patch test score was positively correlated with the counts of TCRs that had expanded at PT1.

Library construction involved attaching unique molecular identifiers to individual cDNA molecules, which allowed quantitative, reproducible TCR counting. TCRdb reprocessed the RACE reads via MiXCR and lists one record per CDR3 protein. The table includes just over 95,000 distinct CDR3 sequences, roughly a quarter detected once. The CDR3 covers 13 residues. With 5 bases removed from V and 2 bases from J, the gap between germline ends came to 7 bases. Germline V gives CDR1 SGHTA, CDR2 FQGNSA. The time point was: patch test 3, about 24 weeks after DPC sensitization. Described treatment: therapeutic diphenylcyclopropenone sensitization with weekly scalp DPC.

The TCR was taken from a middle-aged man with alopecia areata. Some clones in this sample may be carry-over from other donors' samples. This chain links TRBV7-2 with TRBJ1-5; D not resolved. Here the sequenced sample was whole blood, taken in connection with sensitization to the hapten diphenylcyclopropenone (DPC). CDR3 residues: CASSVRGNQPQHF. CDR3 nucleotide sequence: TGTGCCAGCAGCGTCCGTGGCAATCAGCCCCAGCATTTT.